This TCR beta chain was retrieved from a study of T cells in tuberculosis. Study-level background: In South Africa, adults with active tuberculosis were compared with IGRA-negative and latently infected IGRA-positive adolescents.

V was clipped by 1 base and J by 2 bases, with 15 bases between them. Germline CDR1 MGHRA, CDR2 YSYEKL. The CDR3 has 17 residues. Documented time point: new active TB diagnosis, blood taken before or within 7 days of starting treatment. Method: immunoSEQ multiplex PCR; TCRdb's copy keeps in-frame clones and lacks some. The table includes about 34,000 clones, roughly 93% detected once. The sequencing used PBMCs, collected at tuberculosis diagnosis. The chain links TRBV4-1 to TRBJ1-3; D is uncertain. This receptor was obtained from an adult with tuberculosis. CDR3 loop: CASSQGEWPSPGNTIYF. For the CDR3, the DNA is TGCGCCAGCAGCCAAGGGGAGTGGCCCTCCCCTGGAAACACCATATATTTT.